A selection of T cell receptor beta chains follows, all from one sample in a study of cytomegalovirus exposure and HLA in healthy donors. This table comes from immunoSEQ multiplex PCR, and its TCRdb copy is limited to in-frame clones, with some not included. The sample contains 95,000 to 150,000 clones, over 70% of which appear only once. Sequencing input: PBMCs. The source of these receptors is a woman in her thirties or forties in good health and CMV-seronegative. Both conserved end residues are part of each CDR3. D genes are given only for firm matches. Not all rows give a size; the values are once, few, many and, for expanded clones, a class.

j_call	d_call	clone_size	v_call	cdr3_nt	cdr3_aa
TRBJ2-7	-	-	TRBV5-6	TGTGCCAGCAGCTTGGACGGGAGCTCCTACGAGCAGTACTTC	CASSLDGSSYEQYF
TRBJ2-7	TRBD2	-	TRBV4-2	TGTGCCAGCAGCCAGGAACTAGCGGGTGCATCTCTCACCTACGAGCAGTACTTC	CASSQELAGASLTYEQYF
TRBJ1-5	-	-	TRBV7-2	TGTGCCAGCAGCCTGAAACAGGGTAGGGGTCAGCCCCAGCATTTT	CASSLKQGRGQPQHF
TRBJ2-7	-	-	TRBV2	TGTGCCAGCAGTTGGAGCCCCTACGAGCAGTACTTC	CASSWSPYEQYF
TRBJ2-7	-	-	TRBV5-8	TGTGCCAGCAGCCAGGACAGCTCCTACGAGCAGTACTTC	CASSQDSSYEQYF
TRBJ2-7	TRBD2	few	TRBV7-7	TGTGCCAGCAGCCCCGGCGGGGGCTACGAGCAGTACTTC	CASSPGGGYEQYF
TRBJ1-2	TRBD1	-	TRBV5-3	TGTGCCAGAAGCCCGAAGACAGGGACGGCTGTTGGCTACACCTTC	CARSPKTGTAVGYTF
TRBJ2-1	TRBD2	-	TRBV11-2	TGTGCCAGCAGCCCCGTAGGGAGGGCCCATGAGCAGTTCTTC	CASSPVGRAHEQFF
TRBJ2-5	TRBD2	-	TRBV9	TGTGCCAGCAGCCCAGGGACTAGCGGGAGGGCCGCAGAGACCCAGTACTTC	CASSPGTSGRAAETQYF
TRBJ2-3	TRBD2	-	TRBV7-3	TGTGCCAGCAGCTTAAATCCTAGCGGAAACACAGATACGCAGTATTTT	CASSLNPSGNTDTQYF
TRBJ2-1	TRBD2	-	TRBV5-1	TGCGCCAGCAGCTCGCCCTTGGCGGGGGATTACAATGAGCAGTTCTTC	CASSSPLAGDYNEQFF
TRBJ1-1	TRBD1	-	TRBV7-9	TGTGCCAGCACCTCTGGGACAGGGGGCAAGTACACTGAAGCTTTCTTT	CASTSGTGGKYTEAFF
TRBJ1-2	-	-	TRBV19	TGTGCTGCCGCCCCGGGGGGCCGGTATGGCTACACCTTC	CAAAPGGRYGYTF
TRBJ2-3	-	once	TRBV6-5	TGTGCCAGCAGTTACTGGGGCCTTGGCGATACGCAGTATTTT	CASSYWGLGDTQYF
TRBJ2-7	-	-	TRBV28	TGTGCCAGCATATCCCGGAGTAGCTACGAGCAGTACTTC	CASISRSSYEQYF
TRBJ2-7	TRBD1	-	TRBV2	TGTGCCAGCAGTCCTATAAGGACAGGGAACTACGAGCAGTACTTC	CASSPIRTGNYEQYF
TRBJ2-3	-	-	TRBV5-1	TGCGCCAGCAGCTTGTGGCTAAAGCAGGGTACAGATACGCAGTATTTT	CASSLWLKQGTDTQYF
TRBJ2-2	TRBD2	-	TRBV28	TGTGCCAGCAGTTCACTGGGACTAGCGGGGGGGAACACCGGGGAGCTGTTTTTT	CASSSLGLAGGNTGELFF
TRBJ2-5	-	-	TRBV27	TGTGCCAGCAGTTCTCTAGGGGCTTACGGGGGTTCGACGGAGACCCAGTACTTC	CASSSLGAYGGSTETQYF
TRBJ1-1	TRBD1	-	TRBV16	TGTGCCAGCGGGGGACAGGGATTGAACACTGAAGCTTTCTTT	CASGGQGLNTEAFF
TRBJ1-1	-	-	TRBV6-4	TGTGCCAGCAGTGACTCGATATATTCCGGGGGGGGAGATTTCTTT	CASSDSIYSGGGDFF
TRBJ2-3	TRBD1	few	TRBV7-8	TGTGCCAGCAGCCCGCAGGGGGCCATCACAGATACGCAGTATTTT	CASSPQGAITDTQYF
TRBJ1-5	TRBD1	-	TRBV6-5	TGTGCCAGAGGACAGGGTTTTGGCAATCAGCCCCAGCATTTT	CARGQGFGNQPQHF
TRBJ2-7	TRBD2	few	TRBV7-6	TGTGCCAGCAGCTTGGGAATAGCGGGGGTCCACTACGAGCAGTACTTC	CASSLGIAGVHYEQYF
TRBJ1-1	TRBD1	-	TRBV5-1	TGCGCCAGCAGCTTTCAGGGGGTAAACACTGAAGCTTTCTTT	CASSFQGVNTEAFF
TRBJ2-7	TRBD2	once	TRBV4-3	TGCGCCAGCAGCCAGCTAGCGGGGGACTCCTACGAGCAGTACTTC	CASSQLAGDSYEQYF
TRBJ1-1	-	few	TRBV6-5	TGTGCCAGCAGTTATTCCGGGAGAATGAGCACTGAAGCTTTCTTT	CASSYSGRMSTEAFF
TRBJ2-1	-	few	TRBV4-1	TGCGCCAGCAGCCAAGATTGGAAGGGTTGGAGGAACAATGAGCAGTTCTTC	CASSQDWKGWRNNEQFF
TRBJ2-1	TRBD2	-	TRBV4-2	TGTGCCAGCAGCCGACCTGGGCTAGCGGGGGGGAATGAGCAGTTCTTC	CASSRPGLAGGNEQFF
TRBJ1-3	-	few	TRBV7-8	TGTGCCAGCAGCCGCCGCGTCAGGACTGGAAACACCATATATTTT	CASSRRVRTGNTIYF
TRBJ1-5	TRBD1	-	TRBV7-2	TGTGCCAGCAGCCAGGGACAGGGAGGTCAGCCCCAGCATTTT	CASSQGQGGQPQHF
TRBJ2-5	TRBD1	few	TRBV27	TGTGCCAGCAGCCATCACAGGGGGCAAGAGACCCAGTACTTC	CASSHHRGQETQYF
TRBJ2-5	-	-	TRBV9	TGTGCCAGCAGCGTAGAAGTAGAAGAGACCCAGTACTTC	CASSVEVEETQYF
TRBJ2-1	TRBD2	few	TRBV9	TGTGCCAGCAGCGTAGGACTAGCGGGATCTACCTACAATGAGCAGTTCTTC	CASSVGLAGSTYNEQFF
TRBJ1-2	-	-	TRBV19	TGTGCCAGTAGTACAGGCCGAGCTAACTATGGCTACACCTTC	CASSTGRANYGYTF
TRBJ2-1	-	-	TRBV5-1	TGCGCCAGCAGCTTGGACATGTCGTATGAGCAGTTCTTC	CASSLDMSYEQFF
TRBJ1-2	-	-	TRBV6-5	TGTGCCAGCAGCCCGACAGAATTTAATGGCTACACCTTC	CASSPTEFNGYTF
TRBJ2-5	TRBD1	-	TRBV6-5	TGTGCCAGCAGCCAAAGACAGGGGGGGACCCAGTACTTC	CASSQRQGGTQYF
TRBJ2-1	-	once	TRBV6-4	TGTGCCAGCAGTGACTCCGCAGGTGCGAATGAGCAGTTCTTC	CASSDSAGANEQFF
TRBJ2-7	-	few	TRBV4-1	TGCGCCAGCAGCCAAGAATTTTATGGGGAGTCTGGGTACGAGCAGTACTTC	CASSQEFYGESGYEQYF
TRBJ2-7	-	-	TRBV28	TGTGCCAGCAGGGGGGCCGACCGCTACTCTTTCGGCGAGCAGTACTTC	CASRGADRYSFGEQYF
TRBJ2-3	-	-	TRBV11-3	TGTGCCAGCAGCAGCACCTTCACGGGTACGCAGTATTTT	CASSSTFTGTQYF
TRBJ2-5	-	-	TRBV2	TGTGCCAGCAGGGAACAGGGTGGACACAAAGAGACCCAGTACTTC	CASREQGGHKETQYF